Presented here are 26 T cell receptor beta chains from one specimen sequenced in a study of blood T cell repertoires in COVID-19 (dated by TCRdb to between 2020 and 2021). To prepare the library, the immunoSEQ multiplex PCR assay was applied. What TCRdb holds here is the immuneACCESS table cut down to in-frame rearrangements. Part of the clones is not present; checked against another copy, under half of the missing clones reflect an unresolved V gene, and the others are unexplained. In all, the sample holds approximately 220,000 clones, and 86% of those were seen once. The top ten hold about 2.2% of the sample. The sequenced material came from peripheral blood. All receptors come from a woman aged 45-59 years with acute or convalescent COVID-19.

This clone was seen just once. This sequence joins TRBV18 and TRBJ2-7, with D possibly TRBD2 on 5 matching bases. The germline CDR1 and CDR2 sequences are KGHSH and LQKENI. This CDR3 has 15 residues. V dropped 0 bases and J dropped 7 bases, with 16 bases sitting between them. CDR3 nucleotides: TGTGCCAGCTCACCACCTTACAACTCACTAGGTGAGCAGTACTTC. It translates to CASSPPYNSLGEQYF.

The chain combines TRBV25-1 with TRBJ2-1, with D perhaps TRBD2 (6 bases). Trimming cost V 2 bases and J 6 bases, with 8 bases left between them. The CDR3 has 13 residues. Looked up from germline, CDR1 is MGHDK and CDR2 is SYGVNS. The CDR3 nucleotides read TGTGCCAGCAGTGAAACGGGGGTCAATGAGCAGTTCTTC. Its translation: CASSETGVNEQFF.

The genes are TRBV7-9 and TRBJ1-2, with no clear D. CDR3 length: 15 residues. Trimming pared 0 bases from V and 5 bases from J, leaving 13 bases between. Germline CDR1 and CDR2: SEHNR and FQNEAQ (reference sequence). The CDR3 spells CASSLALAVNYGYTF. For the CDR3, the DNA is TGTGCCAGCAGCTTAGCTCTGGCAGTCAATTATGGCTACACCTTC.

This clone appeared once. The chain links TRBV7-9 to TRBJ2-2; D unresolved. Germline CDR1 SEHNR, CDR2 FQNEAQ (reference sequence). The CDR3 consists of 13 residues. Trimming pared 5 bases from V and 8 bases from J, leaving 12 bases between. CDR3 sequence (DNA): TGTGCCAGCAGCCCGCAGGCTTTAGGGGAGCTGTTTTTT. It codes for CASSPQALGELFF.

To note about this clone: Germline and junction disagree at one end, which may indicate a read error. This sequence joins TRBV10-3 and TRBJ1-6; D is unresolved. The V gene's germline CDR1 is ENHRY and CDR2 SYGVKD. This CDR3 comprises 15 residues. The CDR3 loop is CAISITGSSNSPLHF. CDR3 coding DNA: TGTGCCATCAGTATAACCGGGTCCTCTAATTCACCCCTCCACTTT.

J is TRBJ2-7 and V is TRBV5-1; TRBD2 matches 9 bases. The CDR3 sequence is 16 residues long. V trimming: 0 bases; J trimming: 4 bases; junction bases outside the gene matches: 8. CDR1 SGHRS and CDR2 YFSETQ come from the germline V gene. The chain's CDR3 is CASSLGHTSGPYEQYF. CDR3 nucleotide sequence: TGCGCCAGCAGCTTGGGACATACTAGCGGGCCTTACGAGCAGTACTTC.

This clone was picked up one time. CDR3 amino acids: CASSAGQGTNYGYTF. The CDR3 DNA follows: TGTGCCAGCTCGGCCGGGCAGGGGACTAACTATGGCTACACCTTC. V and J are TRBV18 and TRBJ1-2; D might be TRBD1 (6 bases). Germline V gene lookup returns CDR1 KGHSH and CDR2 LQKENI. V was cut by 6 bases and J by 0 bases, with 14 bases left in between. The CDR3 loop spans 15 amino acids.

The chain couples TRBV9 to TRBJ2-2, with a weak D call TRBD1 (5 bases). Trimming stripped 0 bases from V and 5 bases from J, with 11 bases between. Germline values: CDR1 SGDLS, CDR2 YYNGEE. The CDR3 has 15 residues. The chain's CDR3 is CASSVEQGWTGELFF. The CDR3, as DNA: TGTGCCAGCAGCGTAGAGCAGGGATGGACCGGGGAGCTGTTTTTT.

V is TRBV27 and J is TRBJ1-2; D gene ambiguous. The CDR3 runs to 14 residues. Germline V CDR1 and CDR2: MNHEY, SMNVEV (reference sequence). V was pared by 5 bases and J by 0 bases, with 10 bases between. The CDR3 loop reads CASSSADSNYGYTF. The CDR3 DNA reads as TGTGCCAGCAGTAGTGCGGATTCTAACTATGGCTACACCTTC.

This clone was counted once. V and J are TRBV6-5 and TRBJ2-3; maybe TRBD2 (5 bases). Germline CDR1 MNHEY, CDR2 SVGAGI. Deletions cut 6 bases from V and 4 bases from J, with 17 bases between. This CDR3 region has 15 residues. Written as DNA, the CDR3 is TGTGCCAGCAGGCGAGGACTGATTTCGGCAGATACGCAGTATTTT. Protein sequence: CASRRGLISADTQYF.

The rearrangement links TRBV11-1 to TRBJ1-1; no reliable D call. The CDR3 consists of 13 residues. V lost 1 base to trimming and J lost 7 bases, with 10 bases between them. Germline loops: CDR1 SGHAT, CDR2 FQDESV (reference sequence). CDR3 amino acids: CASSLGGEYEAFF. CDR3 bases: TGTGCCAGCAGCTTAGGAGGCGAGTATGAAGCTTTCTTT.

This clone was seen only once. J is TRBJ1-1 and V is TRBV11-2; D is perhaps TRBD1 (6 bases). The CDR3 is 15 amino acids. Germline CDR1 and CDR2: SGHAT and FQNNGV. V gave up 1 base and J gave up 9 bases, with 18 bases separating them. The CDR3 loop reads CASSLGGGPGPKAFF. The CDR3, as DNA: TGTGCCAGCAGCTTAGGAGGGGGACCCGGCCCGAAAGCTTTCTTT.

The gene calls are TRBV7-2 and TRBJ2-7, with 8 bases that match TRBD1. Germline V gives CDR1 SGHTA, CDR2 FQGNSA. The V gene end was trimmed by 5 bases and the J gene end by 2 bases; junction bases not matched to a gene: 5. This CDR3 contains 14 residues. The CDR3 protein is CASSPWTGPYEQYF. CDR3 bases: TGTGCCAGCAGCCCCTGGACAGGGCCCTACGAGCAGTACTTC.

The gene calls are TRBV7-8 and TRBJ2-7, with a possible D match to TRBD2 (6 bases). Germline V gene data show CDR1 as SGHVS and CDR2 as FQNEAQ. V lost 5 bases, J lost 3 bases, and 11 bases lay in between. The length of the CDR3 is 13 residues. The CDR3: CASSPLGGYEQYF. CDR3 bases: TGTGCCAGCAGCCCGCTCGGGGGCTACGAGCAGTACTTC.

The chain carries TRBV7-9 and TRBJ1-4; 10 bases map to TRBD1. J was trimmed by 10 bases and V by 5 bases; bases with no gene match: 4. This CDR3 has 13 amino acids. Germline-derived CDR1 and CDR2 are SEHNR and FQNEAQ (reference sequence). DNA of the CDR3: TGTGCCAGCAGCGAAGGACAGGGGGGAAAACTGTTTTTT. Its protein product is CASSEGQGGKLFF.

V and J are TRBV5-5 and TRBJ2-3; TRBD2 matches 7 bases. Germline CDR1 reads SGHKS; CDR2 reads YYEKEE (reference sequence). This CDR3 comprises 14 residues. The V segment lost 0 bases and the J segment 4 bases; nucleotides outside the gene matches: 2. The CDR3 sequence: CASSLVAGADTQYF. The CDR3 nucleotides read TGTGCCAGCAGCTTGGTGGCGGGGGCAGATACGCAGTATTTT. Full variable domain (outside the CDR3, taken from reference TRBV5-5 and TRBJ2-3): DAGVTQSPTHLIKTRGQQVTLRCSPISGHKSVSWYQQVLGQGPQFIFQYYEKEERGRGNFPDRFSARQFPNYSSELNVNALLLGDSALYLCASSLVAGADTQYFGPGTRLTVL.

Concerning this clone: The junction departs from germline at one end; a sequencing error may be responsible. The V call is TRBV3-1 (or the pseudogene TRBV3-2), the J call TRBJ2-7, with 7 nucleotides matching TRBD2. This CDR3 is 15 amino acids long. The germline V gene encodes CDR1 LGHDT and CDR2 YNNKEL (reference sequence). The CDR3 loop is CASSQGLAASSEQYF. The CDR3 DNA is TGTGCCAGCAGCCAGGGTCTAGCGGCCTCCTCCGAGCAGTACTTC.

The chain carries TRBV5-1 and TRBJ2-1, with 11 bases aligning to TRBD1. Germline lookup yields CDR1 SGHRS and CDR2 YFSETQ. The CDR3 has 15 amino acids. The V segment lost 5 bases and the J segment 5 bases; nucleotides outside the gene matches: 6. The CDR3 DNA is TGCGCCAGCAGTCCCCGGACAGGGGGCCACAATGAGCAGTTCTTC. This codes for CASSPRTGGHNEQFF.

The CDR3 coding sequence is TGCAGCGTTTCGACTGGAAACTATGGCTACACCTTC. It specifies CSVSTGNYGYTF. This chain links TRBV29-1 with TRBJ1-2; no reliable D call. The CDR3 is 12 amino acids. CDR1 SQVTM and CDR2 ANQGSEA come from the germline V gene. Trimming removed 5 bases from V and 2 bases from J, with 9 bases in between.

The chain combines TRBV7-9 with TRBJ1-1, with a weak D call TRBD1 (5 bases). The CDR3 totals 11 residues. The germline V gene encodes CDR1 SEHNR and CDR2 FQNEAQ (reference sequence). V was pared by 11 bases and J by 4 bases, with 11 bases between. Written as DNA, the CDR3 is TGTGCCTGCCGGGGGATCACTGAAGCTTTCTTT. Amino acids: CACRGITEAFF.

This chain uses TRBV5-6 with TRBJ1-2; no clear D gene. V was clipped by 4 bases and J by 8 bases, with 9 bases between them. Germline CDR1 reads SGHDT; CDR2 reads YYEEEE. The CDR3 spans 11 residues. The CDR3 DNA follows: TGTGCCAGCAGCCGGGAAGAAGGCTACACCTTC. Translating it yields CASSREEGYTF.

The V and J genes are TRBV7-7 and TRBJ2-5; 11 bases are shared with TRBD2. Germline-derived CDR1 and CDR2 are SSHAT and FNYEAQ (reference sequence). This CDR3 has 16 residues. J lost 1 base, V lost 1 base, and 2 bases had no gene match. This CDR3 reads CASSLGLAGTQETQYF. CDR3 nucleotide sequence: TGTGCCAGCAGCTTAGGACTAGCGGGGACCCAAGAGACCCAGTACTTC.

This chain uses TRBV7-9 with TRBJ1-6; 7 bases match TRBD1. The CDR3 loop spans 15 amino acids. Germline V gene lookup returns CDR1 SEHNR and CDR2 FQNEAQ (reference sequence). Trimming cost V 5 bases and J 7 bases; bases outside gene matches: 8. The CDR3 sequence: CASSPWDRGNSPLHF. The CDR3 DNA follows: TGTGCCAGCAGCCCCTGGGACAGAGGGAATTCACCCCTCCACTTT.

Remarks on this clone: The same CDR3 is also encoded by other DNA sequences in this sample. The genes are TRBV18 and TRBJ1-1; tentatively, D is TRBD1 (6 bases). Germline CDR1 and CDR2: KGHSH and LQKENI. V was shortened by 0 bases and J by 1 base, with 6 bases between the two germline ends. The CDR3 contains 14 residues. The chain's CDR3 is CASSPPGGNTEAFF. The DNA of the CDR3 is TGTGCCAGCTCACCACCAGGGGGGAACACTGAAGCTTTCTTT. The full variable domain, in which reference TRBV18 and TRBJ1-1 provide the parts outside the CDR3, is NAGVMQNPRHLVRRRGQEARLRCSPMKGHSHVYWYRQLPEEGLKFMVYLQKENIIDESGMPKERFSAEFPKEGPSILRIQQVVRGDSAAYFCASSPPGGNTEAFFGQGTRLTVV.

The chain carries TRBV11-3 and TRBJ1-2; TRBD1 matches 9 bases. Germline V gene data show CDR1 as SGHNT and CDR2 as YENEEA. This CDR3 is built from 20 residues. Trimming took 0 bases from V and 0 from J; bases not matched to a gene: 14. CDR3 residues: CASSLERTGQGKFTNYGYTF. The DNA for the CDR3 is TGTGCCAGCAGCTTAGAGAGGACGGGACAGGGCAAATTTACTAACTATGGCTACACCTTC.

The chain employs TRBV5-1 and TRBJ2-5; a weak D match, TRBD2 (5 bases). Trimming left V 5 bases short and J 2 bases short, with 16 bases between. Germline V gives CDR1 SGHRS, CDR2 YFSETQ. The CDR3 covers 15 residues. CDR3 protein: CASSYRAGPQETQYF. The CDR3 coding sequence is TGCGCCAGCAGTTATCGGGCGGGTCCACAAGAGACCCAGTACTTC.